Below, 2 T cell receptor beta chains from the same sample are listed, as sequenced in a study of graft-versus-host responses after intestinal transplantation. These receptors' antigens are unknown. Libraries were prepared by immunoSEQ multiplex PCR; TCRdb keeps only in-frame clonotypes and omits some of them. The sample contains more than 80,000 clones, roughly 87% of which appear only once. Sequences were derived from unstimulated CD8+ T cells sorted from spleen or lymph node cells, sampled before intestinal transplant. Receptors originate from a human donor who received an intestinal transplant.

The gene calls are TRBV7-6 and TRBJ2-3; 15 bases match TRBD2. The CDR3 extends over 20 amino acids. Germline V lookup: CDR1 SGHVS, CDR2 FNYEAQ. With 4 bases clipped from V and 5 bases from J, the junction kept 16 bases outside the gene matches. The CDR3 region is CASSSRTSGGVRPVEDTQYF. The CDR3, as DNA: TGTGCCAGCAGCTCTAGGACTAGCGGGGGGGTGAGGCCCGTGGAAGATACGCAGTATTTT.

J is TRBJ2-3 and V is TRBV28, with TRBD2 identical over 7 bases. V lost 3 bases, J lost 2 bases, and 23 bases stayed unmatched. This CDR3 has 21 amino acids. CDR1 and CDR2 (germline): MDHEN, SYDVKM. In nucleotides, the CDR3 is TGTGCCAGCAGTTTTGGGCTGGCCTCGGGAACTAGCGAGGGAGTCACAGATACGCAGTATTTT. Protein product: CASSFGLASGTSEGVTDTQYF.